The T cell receptor (beta chain) under discussion was sequenced for a study of T cell responses to AZD1222 COVID-19 vaccine. A word on this clone: Its specificity is unknown.

Study conclusions and caveats: Regions left unmutated in variants are reportedly the target of nearly half of spike-specific TCRs.

This table comes from immunoSEQ multiplex PCR, and its TCRdb copy is limited to in-frame clones, with some not included. Of some 120,000 clones in the sample, over 90% are singletons; the top ten hold roughly 0.96%. Sequencing used peripheral blood, obtained on day 0 of AZD1222 vaccination. This sequence was found in an adult in good health.

CDR3 bases: TGCGCCAGCAGCTTGGAAGGGCGTGATGGCAATCAGCCCCAGCATTTT. Protein product: CASSLEGRDGNQPQHF. The gene calls are TRBV5-1 and TRBJ1-5; D gene ambiguous. CDR1 and CDR2 from the germline V gene are SGHRS and YFSETQ. Trimming took off 0 bases at V and 2 bases at J, with 12 bases between the two ends. There are 16 residues in the CDR3.